This T cell receptor beta chain was sequenced during a study of shared clonotypes between healthy human individuals. The method was immunoSEQ multiplex PCR; TCRdb's version includes in-frame clones alone and lacks a portion of them. The sample lists some 2,100,000 clones, almost 96% seen once, with over 0.1% in the top ten. V lost 6 bases, J lost 4 bases, and 8 bases stayed unmatched. There are 15 residues in the CDR3. CDR1 is MNHNY, CDR2 SVGAGI, per germline (reference sequence). Sequencing was carried out using naive CD4+ T cells sorted from blood. Sample subset: CD45RA+ positively selected. The chain links TRBV6-6 to TRBJ1-5, with 8 bases lining up with TRBD1. The receptor comes from a man between 18 and 35 years old in good health. The CDR3 sequence: CASSPGQGVNQPQHF. In nucleotides, the CDR3 is TGTGCCAGCAGCCCAGGACAGGGAGTAAATCAGCCCCAGCATTTT.